This T cell receptor beta chain was observed in a study of T cells after yellow fever vaccination. At the level of the study: Fractions low in cell number were prepared with SMART-Seq v4 Ultra Low Input. Study conclusions and caveats: Post-booster repertoires contained most primary-vaccination clones again (96% CD4, 88% CD8). Clonotypes shared by both compartments, CD4 and CD8, made up a small share.

This clonotype was observed a few times. The antigen is undetermined. Universal primer sites and UMIs were introduced during 5'RACE template-switching synthesis of TCR cDNA. TCRdb passed the 5' RACE reads through MiXCR, listing each CDR3 protein once. The data contain a few hundred thousand distinct CDR3 sequences, about a sixth of them singletons. The clonotype originates from a man between 18 and 29 years old who received the YFV17D yellow fever vaccine. This material consisted of PBMCs, taken 5 days after the first yellow fever vaccination.

Here the CDR3 reads CASSQVSLAGGNEQFF. For the CDR3, the DNA is TGCGCCAGCAGCCAAGTCTCGCTAGCGGGGGGCAATGAGCAGTTCTTC. The chain has TRBV4-1 and TRBJ2-1, with TRBD2 matching over 11 bases. This CDR3 has 16 amino acids. The V segment lost 1 base and the J segment 6 bases; nucleotides outside the gene matches: 5. CDR1 is MGHRA and CDR2 is YSYEKL in the germline V gene.